The 26 T cell receptor beta chains below all came from one sample that was sequenced in a study of T cells in Graves' hyperthyroidism and ophthalmopathy. What was amplified from RNA transcripts were TCR beta CDR3 regions. TCR CDR3 regions were first amplified by RT-PCR with HTBI primers. Using its own MiXCR run on the multiplex PCR reads, TCRdb lists one record per CDR3 protein. The table includes roughly 700,000 distinct CDR3 sequences, 14% detected once. The sample comprised blood. The receptors derive from a woman in her late teens or twenties with Graves' hyperthyroidism.

This clonotype was recorded at least ten times. This rearrangement joins TRBV3-1 to TRBJ1-3; D gene unclear. Looked up from germline, CDR1 is LGHDT and CDR2 is YNNKEL (reference sequence). V lost 1 base to trimming and J lost 0 bases, with 10 bases between them. CDR3 size: 16 residues. In DNA form, the CDR3 reads TGTGCCAGCAGCCAAGGTCCAGCCATCTCTGGAAACACCATATATTTT. Amino acid sequence: CASSQGPAISGNTIYF.

This clonotype has at least ten counts. The chain couples TRBV29-1 to TRBJ2-3; TRBD2 matches 11 bases. Germline loops: CDR1 SQVTM, CDR2 ANQGSEA. The CDR3 totals 14 residues. J was trimmed by 11 bases and V by 6 bases; bases with no gene match: 13. CDR3: CSVRSGRAHLGQYF. CDR3 DNA sequence: TGCAGCGTACGTAGCGGGAGGGCCCATCTTGGGCAGTATTTT.

This clonotype was detected a few times. The chain couples TRBV25-1 to TRBJ2-2; 9 nucleotides agree with TRBD2. The CDR3 totals 15 residues. CDR1 and CDR2 (germline): MGHDK, SYGVNS. Trimming cost V 4 bases and J 5 bases; bases outside gene matches: 5. The CDR3 nucleotides are TGTGCCAGCAGTGGGGCTAGCGGGACTACCGGGGAGCTGTTTTTT. It is translated as CASSGASGTTGELFF.

The genes are TRBV15 and TRBJ2-7; TRBD1 matches at 7 bases. The germline CDR1 and CDR2 sequences are LNHNV and YYDKDF (reference sequence). V was clipped by 11 bases and J by 3 bases; unmatched bases: 10. The CDR3 spans 13 residues. The CDR3 sequence is CAVGRGNVYEQYF. For the CDR3, the DNA is TGTGCCGTCGGCAGGGGGAATGTCTACGAGCAGTACTTC.

This clonotype was picked up many times. This chain links TRBV18 with TRBJ1-1; TRBD1 is a possible D gene (6 bases). The CDR3 has 13 residues. Deletions cut 2 bases from V and 7 bases from J, with 11 bases between. Germline CDR1 and CDR2: KGHSH and LQKENI. This chain's CDR3 is CASSPTTGSEAFF. The CDR3, as DNA: TGTGCCAGCTCACCAACGACAGGCAGTGAAGCTTTCTTT.

The sample holds many counts of this clonotype. The V call is TRBV7-2, the J call TRBJ1-1; TRBD1 might be the D (5 bases). In germline, CDR1 is SGHTA, CDR2 FQGNSA. This CDR3 has 14 amino acids. The V and J ends lost 4 bases and 3 bases respectively, with 12 bases between them. The CDR3 protein is CASSSVTAHTEAFF. The CDR3 nucleotides read TGTGCCAGCAGCTCCGTGACAGCCCACACTGAAGCTTTCTTT.

The chain recombines TRBV5-8 with TRBJ2-7; 8 bases match TRBD2. V was clipped by 4 bases and J by 1 base; unmatched bases: 13. Per the germline V gene, CDR1 is SGHTS and CDR2 is YDEGEE. The CDR3 extends over 17 amino acids. CDR3 protein: CASSTPASGPKSYEQYF. In DNA form, the CDR3 reads TGTGCCAGCAGCACACCGGCTAGCGGGCCGAAATCCTACGAGCAGTACTTC.

Ten or more counts support this clonotype. DNA of the CDR3: TGTGCCAGCAGCTCCGACAGGTTGATTCACGAGCAGTACTTC. Translated, it gives CASSSDRLIHEQYF. The rearrangement links TRBV7-8 to TRBJ2-7, with D possibly matching TRBD1 (6 bases). The V and J ends lost 4 bases and 5 bases respectively, with 15 bases between them. Germline V gene sequence: CDR1 SGHVS, CDR2 FQNEAQ. This CDR3 contains 14 residues.

On this clonotype itself: This sequence may be a read error, since a much larger clone differs from it by one base. The chain has TRBV18 and TRBJ2-7; 7 bases are shared with TRBD1. This CDR3 has 14 residues. The germline V gene has CDR1 KGHSH and CDR2 LQKENI. The V segment lost 7 bases and the J segment 5 bases; nucleotides outside the gene matches: 11. CDR3 sequence (DNA): TGTGCCAGCTTACTCCGACAGGGTTCCAACGAGCAGTACTTC. Residues: CASLLRQGSNEQYF.

In this sample, this clonotype turned up many times. V is TRBV6-6 and J is TRBJ1-2; D perhaps matches TRBD1 (6 bases). V lost 5 bases, J lost 7 bases, and 14 bases lay in between. The CDR3 runs 13 residues. Germline V gene data show CDR1 as MNHNY and CDR2 as SVGAGI (reference sequence). The CDR3 DNA follows: TGTGCCAGCAGTCAGACAGGTTTGGGTGGCTACACCTTC. It encodes CASSQTGLGGYTF.

The rearrangement links TRBV5-1 to TRBJ1-5, with D maybe TRBD1 (6 bases). V was trimmed by 2 bases and J by 3 bases, leaving 9 bases between them. This CDR3 has 14 amino acids. The V gene's germline CDR1 is SGHRS and CDR2 YFSETQ. CDR3 in amino acids: CASSLEGDNQPQHF. CDR3 nucleotide sequence: TGCGCCAGCAGCTTAGAGGGGGACAATCAGCCCCAGCATTTT.

The chain employs TRBV7-2 and TRBJ1-3, with D hard to call. The CDR3 is 13 amino acids. Germline V lookup: CDR1 SGHTA, CDR2 FQGNSA. With 6 bases removed from V and 1 base from J, the gap between germline ends came to 7 bases. The CDR3 spells CASRGLSGNTIYF. DNA for the CDR3: TGTGCCAGCAGGGGTTTATCTGGAAACACCATATATTTT. The full variable domain, in which reference TRBV7-2 and TRBJ1-3 provide the parts outside the CDR3, is GAGVSQSPSNKVTEKGKDVELRCDPISGHTALYWYRQSLGQGLEFLIYFQGNSAPDKSGLPSDRFSAERTGGSVSTLTIQRTQQEDSAVYLCASRGLSGNTIYFGEGSWLTVV.

In DNA, the CDR3 is TGTGCCAGCAGCCGTGCCTCGACAGGGGCTGGAAACACCATATATTTT. The encoded protein is CASSRASTGAGNTIYF. The V and J genes are TRBV7-2 and TRBJ1-3, with 8 bases lining up with TRBD1. CDR1 is SGHTA, CDR2 FQGNSA, per germline. This CDR3 has 16 amino acids. J lost 2 bases, V lost 5 bases, and 8 bases had no gene match.

This clonotype was observed many times. The chain employs TRBV13 and TRBJ2-5; TRBD2 matches at 10 bases. The CDR3 has 16 residues. Germline values: CDR1 PRHDT, CDR2 FYEKMQ (reference sequence). V lost 1 base to trimming and J lost 5 bases; unmatched junction nucleotides: 7. CDR3 in amino acids: CASSLASGGYAETQYF. DNA of the CDR3: TGTGCCAGCAGCTTAGCTAGCGGGGGCTATGCGGAGACCCAGTACTTC. Full variable domain (outside the CDR3, taken from reference TRBV13 and TRBJ2-5): AAGVIQSPRHLIKEKRETATLKCYPIPRHDTVYWYQQGPGQDPQFLISFYEKMQSDKGSIPDRFSAQQFSDYHSELNMSSLELGDSALYFCASSLASGGYAETQYFGPGTRLLVL.

This sequence joins TRBV18 and TRBJ2-1; TRBD2 matches 14 bases. J lost 8 bases, V lost 5 bases, and 5 bases had no gene match. CDR3 length: 15 residues. Germline V gives CDR1 KGHSH, CDR2 LQKENI. The CDR3 region has the DNA TGTGCCAGCTCAAAGGGACTAGCGGGAGTAGATGAGCAGTTCTTC. It is translated as CASSKGLAGVDEQFF. The full variable domain, rest sourced from reference TRBV18 and TRBJ2-1, is NAGVMQNPRHLVRRRGQEARLRCSPMKGHSHVYWYRQLPEEGLKFMVYLQKENIIDESGMPKERFSAEFPKEGPSILRIQQVVRGDSAAYFCASSKGLAGVDEQFFGPGTRLTVL.

The genes are TRBV6-5 and TRBJ2-7, with TRBD1 matching 10 bases. The junction had 11 bases not matched to a gene; V was cut back by 0 bases and J by 3 bases. The CDR3 has 18 amino acids. In germline, CDR1 is MNHEY, CDR2 SVGAGI. The CDR3 DNA sequence: TGTGCCAGCAGTTACTCGACTCCCGGACAGGGGGGGTTCTACGAGCAGTACTTC. Translated, it gives CASSYSTPGQGGFYEQYF.

The chain joins TRBV28 to TRBJ2-4, with a possible D match to TRBD2 (5 bases). This CDR3 is 14 amino acids long. Germline CDR1 reads MDHEN; CDR2 reads SYDVKM. With 7 bases removed from V and 4 bases from J, the gap between germline ends came to 14 bases. CDR3 nucleotides: TGTGCCAGCAACAGCGCCCGGGGAAAAAACATTCAGTACTTC. This sequence encodes CASNSARGKNIQYF.

The chain recombines TRBV20-1 with TRBJ1-1; possibly TRBD1 for D (5 bases). Germline V gives CDR1 DFQATT, CDR2 SNEGSKA (reference sequence). Trimming shortened V by 0 bases and J by 3 bases, and 11 bases separated the two germline ends. This CDR3 comprises 14 residues. In DNA form, the CDR3 reads TGCAGTGCTAGAGATCGGACAAGGGACACTGAAGCTTTCTTT. Translation gives CSARDRTRDTEAFF.

This clonotype was recorded at least ten times. The DNA for the CDR3 is TGCAGTGCTAAATCGGGCCGTGCAGCCTACGAGCAGTACTTC. Protein sequence: CSAKSGRAAYEQYF. This chain connects TRBV20-1 to TRBJ2-7; D not certain. V was shortened by 4 bases and J by 2 bases, with 15 bases between the two germline ends. Per the germline V gene, CDR1 is DFQATT and CDR2 is SNEGSKA (reference sequence). This CDR3 is 14 amino acids long.

This clonotype was picked up many times. J is TRBJ1-3 and V is TRBV13, with D tentatively TRBD1 (5 bases). Germline V gene sequence: CDR1 PRHDT, CDR2 FYEKMQ (reference sequence). The CDR3 runs to 17 residues. Trimming removed 1 base from V and 0 bases from J, with 13 bases in between. The CDR3 DNA is TGTGCCAGCAGCTTAGACTTGGGACTGCTCTCTGGAAACACCATATATTTT. Translated, it gives CASSLDLGLLSGNTIYF.

This clonotype was picked up many times. The V call is TRBV6-1, the J call TRBJ1-5; D may be TRBD1 (6 bases). This CDR3 has 14 amino acids. V lost 7 bases to trimming and J lost 5 bases, with 15 bases between them. CDR1 and CDR2 (germline): MNHNS, SASEGT. In nucleotides, the CDR3 is TGTGCCAGCAACAGGGCAGGGGCTCATCAGCCCCAGCATTTT. It translates to CASNRAGAHQPQHF.

The V and J genes are TRBV30 and TRBJ2-2; D possibly matches TRBD1 or TRBD2 (6 bases each). CDR1 GTSNPN and CDR2 SVGIG come from the germline V gene (reference sequence). V gave up 8 bases and J gave up 2 bases, with 12 bases separating them. The CDR3 loop spans 13 amino acids. CDR3 in DNA: TGTGCCCGCAAGGGGGGTAACACCGGGGAGCTGTTTTTT. This encodes CARKGGNTGELFF.

This clonotype was counted ten times or more. The chain links TRBV28 to TRBJ2-1; D uncertain. Germline loops: CDR1 MDHEN, CDR2 SYDVKM. This CDR3 is 13 amino acids long. The V end was cut by 8 bases, the J end by 4 bases, with 12 bases between. The CDR3 protein is CASLRGRYNEQFF. CDR3 sequence (DNA): TGTGCCAGCCTAAGAGGCCGATACAATGAGCAGTTCTTC. Supplemented by reference TRBV28 and TRBJ2-1, the full variable domain reads DVKVTQSSRYLVKRTGEKVFLECVQDMDHENMFWYRQDPGLGLRLIYFSYDVKMKEKGDIPEGYSVSREKKERFSLILESASTNQTSMYLCASLRGRYNEQFFGPGTRLTVL.

This clonotype has a count of ten or more. This chain connects TRBV11-2 to TRBJ1-6, with 7 nucleotides matching TRBD1. Germline assignment: CDR1 SGHAT and CDR2 FQNNGV. The CDR3 runs to 12 residues. Trimming took 5 bases from V and 13 from J; bases not matched to a gene: 5. The DNA for the CDR3 is TGTGCCAGCAGCCAAGACAGGGTTCCCCTCCACTTT. Translating it yields CASSQDRVPLHF.

V gene TRBV2 combines with J gene TRBJ1-5; tentative D call: TRBD1 (6 bases). The CDR3 contains 13 residues. Germline V gives CDR1 SNHLY, CDR2 FYNNEI. Trimming removed 9 bases at V and 4 bases at J, with 13 bases between. The DNA for the CDR3 is TGTGCCAGTCGACAGGTGAGGAATCAGCCCCAGCATTTT. It encodes CASRQVRNQPQHF.

This clonotype occurred many times. The V call is TRBV20-1, the J call TRBJ2-7, with 8 bases identical to TRBD1. The junction had 7 bases not matched to a gene; V was cut back by 5 bases and J by 1 base. CDR1 is DFQATT and CDR2 is SNEGSKA in the germline V gene (reference sequence). The CDR3 length is 14 residues. The CDR3 here is CSAHDRGRSYEQYF. For the CDR3, the DNA is TGCAGTGCTCACGACAGGGGCCGATCCTACGAGCAGTACTTC.